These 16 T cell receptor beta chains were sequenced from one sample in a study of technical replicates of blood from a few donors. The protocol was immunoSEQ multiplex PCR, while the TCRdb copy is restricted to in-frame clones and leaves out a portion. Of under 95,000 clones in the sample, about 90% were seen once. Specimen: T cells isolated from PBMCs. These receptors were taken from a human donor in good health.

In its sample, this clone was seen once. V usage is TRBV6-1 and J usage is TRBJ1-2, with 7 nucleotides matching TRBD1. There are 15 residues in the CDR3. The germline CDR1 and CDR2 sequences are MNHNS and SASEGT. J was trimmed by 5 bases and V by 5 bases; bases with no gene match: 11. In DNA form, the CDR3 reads TGTGCCAGCAGTTTTGGACAGGCTTTGGGGTATGGCTACACCTTC. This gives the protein CASSFGQALGYGYTF.

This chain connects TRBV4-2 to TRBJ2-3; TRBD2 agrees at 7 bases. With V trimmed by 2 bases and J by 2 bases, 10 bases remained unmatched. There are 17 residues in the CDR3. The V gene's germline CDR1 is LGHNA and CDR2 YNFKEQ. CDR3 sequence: CASSQPRAGTVTDTQYF. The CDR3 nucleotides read TGTGCCAGCAGCCAACCCCGAGCGGGAACTGTCACAGATACGCAGTATTTT.

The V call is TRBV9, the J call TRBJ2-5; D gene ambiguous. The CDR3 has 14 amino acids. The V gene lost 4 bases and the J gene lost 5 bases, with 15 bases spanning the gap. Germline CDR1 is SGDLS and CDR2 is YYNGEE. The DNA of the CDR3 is TGTGCCAGCAGCCTTAGCTACCCCGGGGAGACCCAGTACTTC. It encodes CASSLSYPGETQYF.

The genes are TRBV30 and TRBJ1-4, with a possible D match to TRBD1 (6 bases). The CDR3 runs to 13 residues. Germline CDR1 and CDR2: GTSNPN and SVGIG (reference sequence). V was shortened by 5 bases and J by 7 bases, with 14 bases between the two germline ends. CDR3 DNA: TGTGCCTGGGCAGGGGATCTGAGTGAAAAACTGTTTTTT. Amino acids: CAWAGDLSEKLFF.

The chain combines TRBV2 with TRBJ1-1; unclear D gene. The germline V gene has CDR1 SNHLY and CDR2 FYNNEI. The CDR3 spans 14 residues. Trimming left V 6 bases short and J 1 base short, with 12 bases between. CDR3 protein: CASSASTGNTEAFF. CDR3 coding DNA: TGTGCCAGCAGCGCCTCCACCGGGAACACTGAAGCTTTCTTT.

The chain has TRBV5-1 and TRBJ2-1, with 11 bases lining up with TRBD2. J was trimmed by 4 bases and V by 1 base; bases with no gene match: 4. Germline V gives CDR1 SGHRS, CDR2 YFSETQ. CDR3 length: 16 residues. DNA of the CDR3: TGCGCCAGCAGCTTGAGTTCTAGCGGGAGGTACAATGAGCAGTTCTTC. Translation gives CASSLSSSGRYNEQFF.

The CDR3 DNA reads as TGTGCCAGCAGCCCACCCTCAGCGGGGCTCACAGATACGCAGTATTTT. This translates into CASSPPSAGLTDTQYF. This rearrangement joins TRBV7-9 to TRBJ2-3; 7 bases line up with TRBD2. The CDR3 spans 16 residues. Germline CDR1 SEHNR, CDR2 FQNEAQ (reference sequence). Unmatched junction bases numbered 10, after V lost 5 bases and J lost 2 bases. Full variable domain (outside the CDR3, taken from reference TRBV7-9 and TRBJ2-3): DTGVSQNPRHKITKRGQNVTFRCDPISEHNRLYWYRQTLGQGPEFLTYFQNEAQLEKSRLLSDRFSAERPKGSFSTLEIQRTEQGDSAMYLCASSPPSAGLTDTQYFGPGTRLTVL.

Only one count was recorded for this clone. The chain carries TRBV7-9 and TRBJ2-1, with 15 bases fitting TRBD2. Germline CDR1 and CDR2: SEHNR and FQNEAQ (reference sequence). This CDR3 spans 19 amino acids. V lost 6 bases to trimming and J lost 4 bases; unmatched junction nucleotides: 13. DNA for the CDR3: TGTGCCAGCAGGGGTCCCGGGACTAGCGGGGGGAGGCTATACAATGAGCAGTTCTTC. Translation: CASRGPGTSGGRLYNEQFF. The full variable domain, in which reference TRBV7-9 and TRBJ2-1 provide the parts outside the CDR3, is DTGVSQNPRHKITKRGQNVTFRCDPISEHNRLYWYRQTLGQGPEFLTYFQNEAQLEKSRLLSDRFSAERPKGSFSTLEIQRTEQGDSAMYLCASRGPGTSGGRLYNEQFFGPGTRLTVL.

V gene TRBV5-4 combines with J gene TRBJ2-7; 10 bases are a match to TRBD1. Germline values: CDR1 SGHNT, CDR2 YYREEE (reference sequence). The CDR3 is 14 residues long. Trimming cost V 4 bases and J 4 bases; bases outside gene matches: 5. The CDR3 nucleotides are TGTGCCAGCAGCCCCGGGACAGGGGTGTACGAGCAGTACTTC. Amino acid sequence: CASSPGTGVYEQYF.

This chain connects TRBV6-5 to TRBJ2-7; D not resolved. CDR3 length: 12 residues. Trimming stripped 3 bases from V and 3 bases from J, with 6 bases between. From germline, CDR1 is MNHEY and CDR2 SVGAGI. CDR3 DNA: TGTGCCAGCAGTTATAGCCTCTACGAGCAGTACTTC. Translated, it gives CASSYSLYEQYF.

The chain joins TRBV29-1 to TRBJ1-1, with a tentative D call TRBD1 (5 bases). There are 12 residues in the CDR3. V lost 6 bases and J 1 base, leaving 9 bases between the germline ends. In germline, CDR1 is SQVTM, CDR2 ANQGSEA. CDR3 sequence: CSVGHPNTEAFF. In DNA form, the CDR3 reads TGCAGCGTAGGACACCCGAACACTGAAGCTTTCTTT.

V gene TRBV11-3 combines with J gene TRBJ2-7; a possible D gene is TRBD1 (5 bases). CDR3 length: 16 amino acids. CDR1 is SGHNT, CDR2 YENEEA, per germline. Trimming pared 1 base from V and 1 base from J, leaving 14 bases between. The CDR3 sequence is CASSLVSAGISYEQYF. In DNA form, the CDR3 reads TGTGCCAGCAGCTTAGTGTCCGCAGGGATATCCTACGAGCAGTACTTC.

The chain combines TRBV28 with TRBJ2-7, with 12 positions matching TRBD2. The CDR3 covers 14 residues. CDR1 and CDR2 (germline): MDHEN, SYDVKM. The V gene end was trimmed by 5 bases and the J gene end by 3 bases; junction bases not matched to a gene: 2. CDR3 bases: TGTGCCAGCAGTCGGGGACTAGCGGGCTACGAGCAGTACTTC. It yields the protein CASSRGLAGYEQYF.

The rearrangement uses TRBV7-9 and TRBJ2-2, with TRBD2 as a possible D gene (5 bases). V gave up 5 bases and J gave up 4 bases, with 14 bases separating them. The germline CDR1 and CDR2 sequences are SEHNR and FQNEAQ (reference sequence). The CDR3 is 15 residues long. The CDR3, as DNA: TGTGCCAGCAGCCGCCGGGGAATTAGCACCGGGGAGCTGTTTTTT. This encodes CASSRRGISTGELFF.

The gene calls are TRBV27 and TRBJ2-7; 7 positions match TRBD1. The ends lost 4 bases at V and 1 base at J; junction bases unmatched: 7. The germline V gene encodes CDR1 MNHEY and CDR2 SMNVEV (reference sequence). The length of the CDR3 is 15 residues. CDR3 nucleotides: TGTGCCAGCAGTTCCCTCGGACAGGTTTCCTACGAGCAGTACTTC. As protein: CASSSLGQVSYEQYF.

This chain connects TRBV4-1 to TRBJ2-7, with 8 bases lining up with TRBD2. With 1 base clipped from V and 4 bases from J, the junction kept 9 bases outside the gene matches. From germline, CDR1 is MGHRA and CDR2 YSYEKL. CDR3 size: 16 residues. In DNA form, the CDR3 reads TGCGCCAGCAGCCAAGTAGCTCAGCGGGAGATATACGAGCAGTACTTC. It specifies CASSQVAQREIYEQYF.